This T cell receptor (beta chain) was documented in a study of memory CD4+ T cells and cytomegalovirus serostatus (dated by TCRdb to about 2019). Regarding the research as a whole: The cohort included roughly 35 healthy adults from Belgium, of whom 9 were CMV seropositive and about 25 were CMV seronegative. To replicate a published TCR-based CMV serostatus classifier, the researchers sequenced the CD4+ memory TCRbeta repertoires of a Belgian cohort whose cytomegalovirus serostatus was known. Paper-wide results and their limitations: Of roughly 170 previously reported CMV-associated TCRbeta sequences, about 62 appeared in the CD4+ memory repertoires, each in one to five individuals. On the Belgian cohort, the classifier built on the original framework reached a median bootstrapped AUC of approximately 0.94, with a 95% CI of 0.76-1.00. For predicting CMV serostatus, the median bootstrapped AUC was roughly 0.95 using the original framework and 0.91 using a US-trained random forest. Only CD4+CD45RO+ memory cells were sequenced, in contrast to the original study, in which naive and memory CD4+ and CD8+ populations were covered. Results were interpreted as suggesting that the CMV-associated TCR signature is largely present in the CD4+ memory repertoire.

CDR1 and CDR2 were assigned from the germline V gene as MDHEN and SYDVKM. The CDR3, cysteine through phenylalanine, is 16 amino acids long. Just the 48-base CDR3 DNA is kept, in frame starting at base 1. V and J lose 1 base and 0 bases, and a span of 12 bases separates them. A FACSAria II was used to sort memory CD4+ T cells, defined as single viable CD3+CD4+CD8-CD45RO+ cells. CMV serostatus was determined with a Roche Elecsys assay detecting serum IgG against CMV pp150, pp28, p38 and p52. Once the samples were thawed, total CD4+ T cells were enriched through positive selection using CD4 magnetic microbeads. The samples came from a different study that was designed specifically to examine the CD4+ T cell memory repertoire. Peripheral blood mononuclear cells were isolated and cryopreserved according to standard operating procedures, and serum was stored at -80 degrees C. The staining relied on CD3-PerCP (BW264/56), CD4-APC (RPA-T4), CD45RO-PE (UCHT1) and CD8-Pacific Orange (3B5) antibodies, and Sytox blue was used to exclude non-viable cells.

Details on this clone: Its antigen is still unknown. The input lacks base qualities; no much larger clone sits a single base away.

Genomic DNA was extracted from sorted cells with the Quick-DNA Microprep Kit. Amplification of TCRbeta DNA was done with the immunoSEQ hsTCRbeta kit, following the protocol from the manufacturer. An Illumina MiSeq instrument was used to sequence the TCRbeta libraries. The original methods were these. Following removal of out-of-frame sequences, some 2 million distinct TCRbeta sequences were retained, with an average of about 63,000 per individual. Each individual was scored by the count of 150 to 200 previously reported CMV-associated TCRbeta sequences and the total productive distinct TCRbeta count. A beta-binomial model was reimplemented in Python, and scikit-learn random forests with default parameters were trained on data from the US cohort. Classifier performance on the Belgian cohort was reported as the median AUC with percentile confidence intervals calculated over 10,000 bootstrap iterations. Held by TCRdb, this immuneACCESS table contains in-frame sequences only and omits some clones. Under half of the omission traces to an unresolved V gene where checked; the cause of the rest is unknown. The V and J calls and clone size were taken over from that table, and D and trimming were inferred from the DNA. The sample data list some 87,000 clones, and about four fifths of these were observed just once. The top ten clones comprise 3.6% of the sample.

The sequencing input was memory CD4+ T cells from blood. Recombination linked TRBV28 to TRBJ1-2; the D gene is possibly TRBD1, with 5 bases matching. The clonotype originates from an adult in good health and CMV-seropositive. At the DNA level, the sequence is TGTGCCAGCAGTTTATTCGGCAGGGCCTCTAACTATGGCTACACCTTC. Its product reads: CASSLFGRASNYGYTF.